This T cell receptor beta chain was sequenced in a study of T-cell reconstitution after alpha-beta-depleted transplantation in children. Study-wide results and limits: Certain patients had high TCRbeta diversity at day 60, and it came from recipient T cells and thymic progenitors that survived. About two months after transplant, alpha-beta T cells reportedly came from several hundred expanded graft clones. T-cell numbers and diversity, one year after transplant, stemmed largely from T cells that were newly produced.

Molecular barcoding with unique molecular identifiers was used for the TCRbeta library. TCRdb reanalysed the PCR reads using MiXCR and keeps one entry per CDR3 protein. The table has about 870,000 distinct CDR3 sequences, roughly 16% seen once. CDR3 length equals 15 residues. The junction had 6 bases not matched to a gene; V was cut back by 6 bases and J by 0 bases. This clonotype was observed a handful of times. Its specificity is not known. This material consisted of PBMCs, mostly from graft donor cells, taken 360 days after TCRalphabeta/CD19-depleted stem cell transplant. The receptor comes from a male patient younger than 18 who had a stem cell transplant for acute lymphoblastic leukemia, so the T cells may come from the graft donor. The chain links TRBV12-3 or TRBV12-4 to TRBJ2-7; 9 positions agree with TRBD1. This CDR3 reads CASRDRGGGSYEQYF. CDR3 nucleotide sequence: TGTGCCAGCAGAGACAGGGGGGGCGGCTCCTACGAGCAGTACTTC.